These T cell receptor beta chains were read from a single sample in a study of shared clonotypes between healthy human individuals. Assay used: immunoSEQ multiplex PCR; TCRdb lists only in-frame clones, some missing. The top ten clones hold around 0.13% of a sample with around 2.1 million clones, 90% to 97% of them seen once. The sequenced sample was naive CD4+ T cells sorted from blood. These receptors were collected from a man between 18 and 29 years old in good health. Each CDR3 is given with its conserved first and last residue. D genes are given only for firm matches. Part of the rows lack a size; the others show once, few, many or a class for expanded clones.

cdr3_nt: TGCAGTGCTAACCATGTTGAAGCTTTCTTT; cdr3_aa: CSANHVEAFF; d_call: NA; j_call: TRBJ1-1; clone_size: NA; v_call: TRBV20-1
cdr3_nt: TGTGCCAGCAGCTTCCGGGGAAATGGGGCCAACGTCCTGACTTTC; cdr3_aa: CASSFRGNGANVLTF; d_call: NA; j_call: TRBJ2-6; clone_size: NA; v_call: TRBV5-6
cdr3_nt: TGTGCCAGCAGCTTCGGAGACAGGGGCTCTGGCTACACCTTC; cdr3_aa: CASSFGDRGSGYTF; d_call: TRBD1; j_call: TRBJ1-2; clone_size: once; v_call: TRBV28
cdr3_nt: TGCGCCAGCAGCTTCGATCTAGGGGCTAAAGGCATTCAGTACTTC; cdr3_aa: CASSFDLGAKGIQYF; d_call: NA; j_call: TRBJ2-4; clone_size: NA; v_call: TRBV5-1
cdr3_nt: TGTGCCAGCAGCCCCGGAGGAGCAGCTAACTATGGCTACACCTTC; cdr3_aa: CASSPGGAANYGYTF; d_call: NA; j_call: TRBJ1-2; clone_size: NA; v_call: TRBV5-4
cdr3_nt: TGTGCCAGCAGCCTTAGACAGGGCTCCTACGAGCAGTACTTC; cdr3_aa: CASSLRQGSYEQYF; d_call: TRBD1; j_call: TRBJ2-7; clone_size: once; v_call: TRBV7-2
cdr3_nt: TGTGCCAGCTCACCAATTGAACAGAACACTGAAGCTTTCTTT; cdr3_aa: CASSPIEQNTEAFF; d_call: NA; j_call: TRBJ1-1; clone_size: NA; v_call: TRBV18
cdr3_nt: TGTGCCAGCAGTTTAGGGGGCAGGGCGGGTTGGAACACTGAAGCTTTCTTT; cdr3_aa: CASSLGGRAGWNTEAFF; d_call: NA; j_call: TRBJ1-1; clone_size: NA; v_call: TRBV28
cdr3_nt: TGTGCCAGCAGCGTAGCGGGGGAGGGTCAAGAGACCCAGTACTTC; cdr3_aa: CASSVAGEGQETQYF; d_call: TRBD2; j_call: TRBJ2-5; clone_size: once; v_call: TRBV9
cdr3_nt: TGTGCCAGCATCTGGGGGGCCCCGAAGTACCAGCCCCAGCATTTT; cdr3_aa: CASIWGAPKYQPQHF; d_call: NA; j_call: TRBJ1-5; clone_size: NA; v_call: TRBV6-5
cdr3_nt: TGCAGTGCTACCAACGGGGGGCCCCAGTTCTTC; cdr3_aa: CSATNGGPQFF; d_call: NA; j_call: TRBJ2-1; clone_size: NA; v_call: TRBV20-1
cdr3_nt: TGTGCCAGTAGTATTCTGGGGCGAGGGGCTAATGAAAAACTGTTTTTT; cdr3_aa: CASSILGRGANEKLFF; d_call: NA; j_call: TRBJ1-4; clone_size: NA; v_call: TRBV19
cdr3_nt: TGTGCCAGCAGCTTGGGGGGGGCAGGGAATCAGCCCCAGCATTTT; cdr3_aa: CASSLGGAGNQPQHF; d_call: NA; j_call: TRBJ1-5; clone_size: NA; v_call: TRBV5-4
cdr3_nt: TGCGCCAGCAGCCAAGATAGGGCAGACCTCTATGGCTACACCTTC; cdr3_aa: CASSQDRADLYGYTF; d_call: NA; j_call: TRBJ1-2; clone_size: NA; v_call: TRBV4-1
cdr3_nt: TGTGCCAGCAGCTTAGAGAGGCACTATGAGCAGTTCTTC; cdr3_aa: CASSLERHYEQFF; d_call: NA; j_call: TRBJ2-1; clone_size: NA; v_call: TRBV7-8
cdr3_nt: TGTGCCAGCAGGCTCCAACTAGCGGGGACAGATACGCAGTATTTT; cdr3_aa: CASRLQLAGTDTQYF; d_call: TRBD2; j_call: TRBJ2-3; clone_size: once; v_call: TRBV6-1
cdr3_nt: TGTGCCAGCAGCTTTTCAGGGAGACCGAATGAAAAACTGTTTTTT; cdr3_aa: CASSFSGRPNEKLFF; d_call: NA; j_call: TRBJ1-4; clone_size: NA; v_call: TRBV11-2
cdr3_nt: TGTGCCAGCAGCATAGGGACTAATCAAGGTACAGATACGCAGTATTTT; cdr3_aa: CASSIGTNQGTDTQYF; d_call: TRBD2; j_call: TRBJ2-3; clone_size: NA; v_call: TRBV5-4
cdr3_nt: TGCGCCAGCTCCCGGACCTTTTTCCTCGTAACCAACCTGAACACCGGGGAGCTGTTTTTT; cdr3_aa: CASSRTFFLVTNLNTGELFF; d_call: NA; j_call: TRBJ2-2; clone_size: NA; v_call: TRBV4-1
cdr3_nt: TGTGCCCTTGGGGACCTACCGCGGGAGCCTTCCTACAATGAGCAGTTCTTC; cdr3_aa: CALGDLPREPSYNEQFF; d_call: TRBD2; j_call: TRBJ2-1; clone_size: NA; v_call: TRBV10-3
cdr3_nt: TGTGCCAGTAGTGTTGTCGTTGGTCAGCCCCAGCATTTT; cdr3_aa: CASSVVVGQPQHF; d_call: NA; j_call: TRBJ1-5; clone_size: NA; v_call: TRBV19
cdr3_nt: TGTGCCAGCAGGGACAGCGGTAGAGGCACTGAAGCTTTCTTT; cdr3_aa: CASRDSGRGTEAFF; d_call: NA; j_call: TRBJ1-1; clone_size: NA; v_call: TRBV25-1
cdr3_nt: TGCGCCAGCAGCTTGCGGACAGAAACCTACGAGCAGTACTTC; cdr3_aa: CASSLRTETYEQYF; d_call: NA; j_call: TRBJ2-7; clone_size: NA; v_call: TRBV5-1
cdr3_nt: TGTGCCAGCTCGGGACTAGCGGGGTCACAAGAGACCCAGTACTTC; cdr3_aa: CASSGLAGSQETQYF; d_call: TRBD2; j_call: TRBJ2-5; clone_size: NA; v_call: TRBV18
cdr3_nt: TGTGCCAGCAGACTAGTCCCGGGACAGGGCGGAAAACTGTTTTTT; cdr3_aa: CASRLVPGQGGKLFF; d_call: TRBD1; j_call: TRBJ1-4; clone_size: NA; v_call: TRBV6-5
cdr3_nt: TGTGCCAGCAGTTCACAGGGAGCGGGAGACAATGAGCAGTTCTTC; cdr3_aa: CASSSQGAGDNEQFF; d_call: TRBD2; j_call: TRBJ2-1; clone_size: NA; v_call: TRBV28
cdr3_nt: TGTGCCAGCAGTGGCTCCTACGAGCAGTACTTC; cdr3_aa: CASSGSYEQYF; d_call: NA; j_call: TRBJ2-7; clone_size: NA; v_call: TRBV6-6
cdr3_nt: TGTGCCATCAGTGAGTCGGAGGACGCGTCCCAGCATTTT; cdr3_aa: CAISESEDASQHF; d_call: NA; j_call: TRBJ1-5; clone_size: NA; v_call: TRBV10-3
cdr3_nt: TGCGCCAGCAGCTTACAGGGTGCTGATCAGCCCCAGCATTTT; cdr3_aa: CASSLQGADQPQHF; d_call: NA; j_call: TRBJ1-5; clone_size: NA; v_call: TRBV10-2
cdr3_nt: TGCAGCTTAAGACAGGGACTCTATGGCTACACCTTC; cdr3_aa: CSLRQGLYGYTF; d_call: TRBD1; j_call: TRBJ1-2; clone_size: NA; v_call: TRBV29-1
cdr3_nt: TGTGCCAGCAGTTCCCCAGGGGGGAGCACCTACAATGAGCAGTTCTTC; cdr3_aa: CASSSPGGSTYNEQFF; d_call: NA; j_call: TRBJ2-1; clone_size: NA; v_call: TRBV28
cdr3_nt: TGTGCCTGGGACAGGGCGACAGATACGCAGTATTTT; cdr3_aa: CAWDRATDTQYF; d_call: TRBD1; j_call: TRBJ2-3; clone_size: NA; v_call: TRBV30
cdr3_nt: TGCGCCAGCAGCTTGGCATCGGGACAGAGAACTTTCTATGGCTACACCTTC; cdr3_aa: CASSLASGQRTFYGYTF; d_call: TRBD1; j_call: TRBJ1-2; clone_size: NA; v_call: TRBV5-1
cdr3_nt: TGTGCCAGCAGCCCAACCCAGCGGGACCCACTGTTTTTT; cdr3_aa: CASSPTQRDPLFF; d_call: NA; j_call: TRBJ1-4; clone_size: NA; v_call: TRBV6-6
cdr3_nt: TGCGCCAGCAGGATCGGGACAGAGAACACCGGGGAGCTGTTTTTT; cdr3_aa: CASRIGTENTGELFF; d_call: TRBD1; j_call: TRBJ2-2; clone_size: NA; v_call: TRBV5-1
cdr3_nt: TGTGCCAGCAGCTCACGCGCAGGGGGAGAGACCCAGTACTTC; cdr3_aa: CASSSRAGGETQYF; d_call: TRBD1; j_call: TRBJ2-5; clone_size: NA; v_call: TRBV9
cdr3_nt: TGCGCCAGCAGCTCAATGGGAGGCATGAACACTGAAGCTTTCTTT; cdr3_aa: CASSSMGGMNTEAFF; d_call: NA; j_call: TRBJ1-1; clone_size: NA; v_call: TRBV5-1
cdr3_nt: TGTGCCAGCAGTTTACGGGCGGGGGAAGCTTTCTTT; cdr3_aa: CASSLRAGEAFF; d_call: NA; j_call: TRBJ1-1; clone_size: NA; v_call: TRBV27
cdr3_nt: TGTGCCAGCAGTTCATCATCCGGGACAGGGGCATACGAGCAGTACTTC; cdr3_aa: CASSSSSGTGAYEQYF; d_call: TRBD1; j_call: TRBJ2-7; clone_size: NA; v_call: TRBV27
cdr3_nt: TGCAGCGTTGCGGGGAGTAGCTCCTACAATGAGCAGTTCTTC; cdr3_aa: CSVAGSSSYNEQFF; d_call: NA; j_call: TRBJ2-1; clone_size: NA; v_call: TRBV29-1
cdr3_nt: TGTGCCAGCAGTTTAAGGGGGCAGCGGCAGTACTTC; cdr3_aa: CASSLRGQRQYF; d_call: TRBD1; j_call: TRBJ2-7; clone_size: NA; v_call: TRBV27
cdr3_nt: TGTGCCAGCACCCCCGGCGTGGGTTCTGGAAACACCATATATTTT; cdr3_aa: CASTPGVGSGNTIYF; d_call: NA; j_call: TRBJ1-3; clone_size: NA; v_call: TRBV6-5
cdr3_nt: TGCGCCAGCAGCTCGGGCGGGGGGACTGGAAACACCATATATTTT; cdr3_aa: CASSSGGGTGNTIYF; d_call: NA; j_call: TRBJ1-3; clone_size: NA; v_call: TRBV5-1
cdr3_nt: TGTGCCAGCAGCGAGTGGGGACCTTACGAGCAGTACTTC; cdr3_aa: CASSEWGPYEQYF; d_call: NA; j_call: TRBJ2-7; clone_size: NA; v_call: TRBV7-2
cdr3_nt: TGCGCCAGCAGCCGCCTGACCGACTCCTACGAGCAGTACTTC; cdr3_aa: CASSRLTDSYEQYF; d_call: NA; j_call: TRBJ2-7; clone_size: NA; v_call: TRBV4-3
cdr3_nt: TGCGCCAGCAGTAGGGTTGGGGCTTCAGGCTACGAGCAGTACTTC; cdr3_aa: CASSRVGASGYEQYF; d_call: NA; j_call: TRBJ2-7; clone_size: NA; v_call: TRBV5-1
cdr3_nt: TGTGCCAGAAGCGGCAGAGGAGCGGCTCTGCGTGGTCCGCAGTACTTC; cdr3_aa: CARSGRGAALRGPQYF; d_call: NA; j_call: TRBJ2-7; clone_size: NA; v_call: TRBV5-3
cdr3_nt: TGTGCCAGCAGTGTCCCGGGACAGGGAATGAAGCAGTACTTC; cdr3_aa: CASSVPGQGMKQYF; d_call: TRBD1; j_call: TRBJ2-7; clone_size: NA; v_call: TRBV25-1
cdr3_nt: TGTGCCAGCAGCCGAGGACAGGTGGCAGATACGCAGTATTTT; cdr3_aa: CASSRGQVADTQYF; d_call: TRBD1; j_call: TRBJ2-3; clone_size: NA; v_call: TRBV6-5
cdr3_nt: TGTGCCAGCAGCTGGGGATTCACAGATACGCAGTATTTT; cdr3_aa: CASSWGFTDTQYF; d_call: NA; j_call: TRBJ2-3; clone_size: NA; v_call: TRBV5-6